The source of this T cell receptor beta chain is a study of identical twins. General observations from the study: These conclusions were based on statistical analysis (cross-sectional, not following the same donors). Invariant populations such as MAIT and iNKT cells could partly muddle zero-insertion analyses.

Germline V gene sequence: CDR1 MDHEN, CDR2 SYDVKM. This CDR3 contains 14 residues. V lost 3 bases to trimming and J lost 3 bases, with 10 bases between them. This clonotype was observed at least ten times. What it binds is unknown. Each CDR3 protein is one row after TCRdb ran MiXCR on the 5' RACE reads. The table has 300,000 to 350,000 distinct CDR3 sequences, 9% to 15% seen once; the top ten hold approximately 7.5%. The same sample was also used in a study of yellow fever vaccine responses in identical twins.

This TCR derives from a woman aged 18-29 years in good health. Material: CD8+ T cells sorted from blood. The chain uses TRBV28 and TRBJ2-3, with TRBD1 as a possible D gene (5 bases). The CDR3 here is CASSFQGRTDTQYF. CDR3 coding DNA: TGTGCCAGCAGTTTTCAGGGAAGGACAGATACGCAGTATTTT.